One sample yielded the 7 T cell receptor beta chains listed below, sequenced in a study of T cell responses to AZD1222 COVID-19 vaccine. Produced via immunoSEQ multiplex PCR; TCRdb's table is partial and in-frame only. The sample lists about 76,000 clones; around 89% were seen once. Sample: peripheral blood, taken on day 0 of MenACWY control vaccination. The receptors come from an adult in good health.

This chain connects TRBV5-1 to TRBJ1-3; TRBD1 is a possible D gene (6 bases). Germline V gene lookup returns CDR1 SGHRS and CDR2 YFSETQ. CDR3 size: 16 residues. The germline V and J ends were trimmed by 0 bases and 1 base, with 11 bases remaining between them. CDR3 sequence: CASSLGNTGSGNTIYF. DNA of the CDR3: TGCGCCAGCAGCTTGGGAAATACAGGGTCTGGAAACACCATATATTTT.

Notes on this clone: One end of the junction varies from germline; a read error may be responsible. This chain joins TRBV2 and TRBJ1-5; 7 nucleotides align to TRBD1. This CDR3 is 15 amino acids long. Germline V gives CDR1 SNHLY, CDR2 FYNNEI. The CDR3 spells CASSEGGYSNQPQHF. The CDR3, as DNA: TGTGCCAGCAGCGAAGGGGGCTATAGCAATCAGCCCCAGCATTTT.

This clone has only a few counts. J is TRBJ2-2 and V is TRBV21-1; TRBD1, the table's D call, was not compared with the DNA. TRBV21-1 is annotated as a pseudogene. The CDR3 is 19 residues long. The CDR3 region is CASRSAPSGQRGNTGELFF. The CDR3, as DNA: TGTGCCAGCAGATCGGCCCCCTCAGGACAGAGGGGGAACACCGGGGAGCTGTTTTTT.

The chain is built from TRBV6-5 and TRBJ2-7; TRBD1 matches at 10 bases. Losses at the gene ends were 8 bases for V and 1 base for J; bases not matched to a gene: 5. The CDR3 totals 14 residues. Germline V gene lookup returns CDR1 MNHEY and CDR2 SVGAGI. The CDR3: CASGDRGQSYEQYF. The CDR3 DNA reads TGTGCCAGCGGCGACAGGGGGCAATCCTACGAGCAGTACTTC.

This clone was counted once. This rearrangement joins TRBV24-1 to TRBJ1-2, with no clear D. The CDR3 consists of 13 residues. V shed 4 bases and J shed 4 bases, with 9 bases lying between them. CDR1 and CDR2 (germline): KGHDR, SFDVKD. For the CDR3, the DNA is TGTGCCACCAGTGAAAGGTTCTCCTATGGCTACACCTTC. It translates to CATSERFSYGYTF.

DNA of the CDR3: TGTGCCAGCAGCTCCGTGTGGGCCCACAGGGCCACCGGGGAGCTGTTTTTT. This codes for CASSSVWAHRATGELFF. V is TRBV7-9 and J is TRBJ2-2; a weak D match, TRBD1 (6 bases). The CDR3 covers 17 residues. CDR1 and CDR2 (germline): SEHNR, FQNEAQ (reference sequence). V was trimmed by 4 bases and J by 4 bases, leaving 19 bases between them.

This chain joins TRBV30 and TRBJ1-4; a weak D match, TRBD1 (5 bases). From germline, CDR1 is GTSNPN and CDR2 SVGIG (reference sequence). V was shortened by 4 bases and J by 8 bases, with 11 bases between the two germline ends. The CDR3 contains 12 residues. The CDR3 sequence is CAWKGVGEKLFF. The CDR3 coding sequence is TGTGCCTGGAAAGGGGTAGGGGAAAAACTGTTTTTT.